This passage covers 21 T cell receptor beta chains from one sample sequenced in a study of cytomegalovirus exposure and HLA in healthy donors. The PCR used 60 Vbeta and 13 Jbeta primers. Only in-frame clones appear in the TCRdb table, and some are missing; sequencing was by immunoSEQ multiplex PCR. Of about 170,000 clones in the sample, about four fifths were seen once. Sequences were obtained from PBMCs. The receptors derive from a male donor in good health and CMV-seronegative.

The chain is built from TRBV5-6 and TRBJ1-1; D not certain. The CDR3 extends over 13 amino acids. Germline V lookup: CDR1 SGHDT, CDR2 YYEEEE. V lost 0 bases to trimming and J lost 1 base, with 4 bases between them. The CDR3 DNA reads TGTGCCAGCAGCTTGGCACAGAACACTGAAGCTTTCTTT. It specifies CASSLAQNTEAFF. The whole variable domain, filled in from reference TRBV5-6 and TRBJ1-1, reads DAGVTQSPTHLIKTRGQQVTLRCSPKSGHDTVSWYQQALGQGPQFIFQYYEEEERQRGNFPDRFSGHQFPNYSSELNVNALLLGDSALYLCASSLAQNTEAFFGQGTRLTVV.

The chain has TRBV19 and TRBJ2-7; 8 nucleotides agree with TRBD2. From germline, CDR1 is LNHDA and CDR2 SQIVND (reference sequence). This CDR3 is 16 amino acids long. V was clipped by 3 bases and J by 2 bases; unmatched bases: 9. CDR3 amino acids: CASSILSGSLPYEQYF. The CDR3 bases are TGTGCCAGTAGTATCCTGAGCGGGAGTCTTCCCTACGAGCAGTACTTC.

V gene TRBV2 combines with J gene TRBJ2-7; 8 positions match TRBD2. With V trimmed by 6 bases and J by 6 bases, 7 bases remained unmatched. Germline V lookup: CDR1 SNHLY, CDR2 FYNNEI. The CDR3 has 13 residues. CDR3 in amino acids: CASSAGGVSEQYF. The DNA of the CDR3 is TGTGCCAGCAGCGCGGGGGGAGTATCCGAGCAGTACTTC.

This clone was picked up a small number of times. CDR3 sequence: CASSYESLRGNTIYF. The CDR3 nucleotides are TGTGCCAGCAGTTACGAAAGTTTACGGGGAAACACCATATATTTT. The chain carries TRBV7-2 and TRBJ1-3, with unresolved D. The V and J ends lost 6 bases and 4 bases respectively, with 16 bases between them. Looked up from germline, CDR1 is SGHTA and CDR2 is FQGNSA. The CDR3 is 15 residues long. Full variable domain (rest looked up from reference TRBV7-2 and TRBJ1-3): GAGVSQSPSNKVTEKGKDVELRCDPISGHTALYWYRQSLGQGLEFLIYFQGNSAPDKSGLPSDRFSAERTGGSVSTLTIQRTQQEDSAVYLCASSYESLRGNTIYFGEGSWLTVV.

This rearrangement joins TRBV9 to TRBJ2-7; TRBD2 is a possible D gene (6 bases). Between the trimmed V and J ends, which lost 3 bases and 2 bases, there was a span of 18 bases. The CDR3 covers 16 residues. CDR1 is SGDLS and CDR2 is YYNGEE in the germline V gene. The CDR3 DNA is TGTGCCAGCAGCGCCGACATTGGCGGAGGGACCTACGAGCAGTACTTC. This encodes CASSADIGGGTYEQYF.

The chain employs TRBV15 and TRBJ2-7; D may be TRBD2 (5 bases). Trimming took off 0 bases at V and 1 base at J, with 19 bases between the two ends. Germline V lookup: CDR1 LNHNV, CDR2 YYDKDF (reference sequence). The CDR3 sequence is 18 residues long. The CDR3 reads CATSRDQQRTWLSYEQYF. CDR3 nucleotides: TGTGCCACCAGCAGAGATCAACAGCGGACCTGGTTGTCCTACGAGCAGTACTTC. Filled out from reference TRBV15 and TRBJ2-7, the complete variable domain reads DAMVIQNPRYQVTQFGKPVTLSCSQTLNHNVMYWYQQKSSQAPKLLFHYYDKDFNNEADTPDNFQSRRPNTSFCFLDIRSPGLGDTAMYLCATSRDQQRTWLSYEQYFGPGTRLTVT.

This sequence joins TRBV7-8 and TRBJ2-1, with TRBD2 identical over 7 bases. The CDR3 totals 17 residues. CDR1 is SGHVS, CDR2 FQNEAQ, per germline. J was trimmed by 4 bases and V by 0 bases; bases with no gene match: 9. As DNA, the CDR3 is TGTGCCAGCAGCTTAGCGGCTGGGGCTAGCGGATACAATGAGCAGTTCTTC. Translation: CASSLAAGASGYNEQFF.

The DNA for the CDR3 is TGTGCCAGCCTAAGGGGGCTCGGGAACACCGGGGAGCTGTTTTTT. Its protein product is CASLRGLGNTGELFF. The rearrangement links TRBV28 to TRBJ2-2; 7 bases match TRBD1. V trimming: 8 bases; J trimming: 1 base; junction bases outside the gene matches: 7. CDR3 length equals 15 residues. CDR1 and CDR2 (germline): MDHEN, SYDVKM.

The rearrangement joins TRBV19 to TRBJ1-3, with TRBD1 matching over 7 bases. Germline V CDR1 and CDR2: LNHDA, SQIVND (reference sequence). The CDR3 length is 16 residues. The ends lost 5 bases at V and 0 bases at J; junction bases unmatched: 7. CDR3 region: CASSSTGVFSGNTIYF. CDR3 nucleotides: TGTGCCAGTAGTTCAACAGGGGTGTTCTCTGGAAACACCATATATTTT.

V is TRBV10-3 and J is TRBJ2-5, with D hard to call. CDR1 is ENHRY, CDR2 SYGVKD, per germline. The CDR3 is 12 residues long. V was shortened by 6 bases and J by 2 bases, with 7 bases between the two germline ends. The CDR3 region is CAISQEQETQYF. The CDR3 nucleotides read TGTGCCATCAGCCAGGAACAAGAGACCCAGTACTTC.

V is TRBV2 and J is TRBJ1-6; weak D call: TRBD1 (6 bases). CDR3 length: 15 residues. CDR1 and CDR2 (germline): SNHLY, FYNNEI. Trimming removed 3 bases from V and 5 bases from J, with 11 bases in between. The DNA for the CDR3 is TGTGCCAGCAGTGACTGGACAGCTGATAATTCACCCCTCCACTTT. Translating gives CASSDWTADNSPLHF.

The rearrangement joins TRBV4-1 to TRBJ2-3; D is perhaps TRBD2 (6 bases). This CDR3 has 16 residues. Trimming cost V 6 bases and J 0 bases, with 16 bases left between them. Germline CDR1 and CDR2: MGHRA and YSYEKL. CDR3 residues: CASRLNGGMSTDTQYF. In nucleotides, the CDR3 is TGCGCCAGCAGACTGAACGGGGGTATGAGCACAGATACGCAGTATTTT.

The V gene is TRBV19, the J gene TRBJ1-5; weak D call: TRBD1 (6 bases). CDR1 and CDR2 from the germline V gene are LNHDA and SQIVND (reference sequence). V was clipped by 4 bases and J by 9 bases, with 19 bases between them. This CDR3 comprises 15 residues. The CDR3 spells CASSTLKTGIRPQHF. The CDR3 bases are TGTGCCAGTAGTACCTTAAAGACAGGAATACGGCCCCAGCATTTT.

This clone appeared a single time. This chain links TRBV19 with TRBJ1-4, with 9 positions matching TRBD1. This CDR3 has 16 amino acids. Looked up from germline, CDR1 is LNHDA and CDR2 is SQIVND (reference sequence). V was clipped by 4 bases and J by 5 bases; unmatched bases: 8. The DNA for the CDR3 is TGTGCCAGTAGTACCGAACCGGGACAGGGAAATGAAAAACTGTTTTTT. It encodes CASSTEPGQGNEKLFF.

The chain joins TRBV7-8 to TRBJ1-2, with a tentative D call TRBD1 (5 bases). Germline CDR1 reads SGHVS; CDR2 reads FQNEAQ. The V and J ends lost 1 base and 7 bases respectively, with 16 bases between them. This CDR3 contains 15 residues. The DNA for the CDR3 is TGTGCCAGCAGCTTAGAGGCTCGGGGGTTAAGTGGCTACACCTTC. Its translation is CASSLEARGLSGYTF.

The CDR3 sequence: CASSLLGVAGQETQYF. In DNA form, the CDR3 reads TGTGCCAGCAGCTTACTTGGAGTAGCGGGACAAGAGACCCAGTACTTC. This chain uses TRBV7-7 with TRBJ2-5; 8 nucleotides line up with TRBD2. Germline-derived CDR1 and CDR2 are SSHAT and FNYEAQ (reference sequence). The CDR3 spans 16 residues. Losses at the gene ends were 2 bases for V and 2 bases for J; bases not matched to a gene: 7.

This clone turned up a few times. V gene TRBV7-6 combines with J gene TRBJ2-3; 7 bases map to TRBD1. This CDR3 is built from 16 residues. The ends lost 4 bases at V and 2 bases at J; junction bases unmatched: 9. Per germline, CDR1 SGHVS and CDR2 FNYEAQ. The CDR3 here is CASSSYEGGLTDTQYF. As DNA, the CDR3 is TGTGCCAGCAGCTCTTACGAAGGGGGCCTCACAGATACGCAGTATTTT.

The rearrangement links TRBV4-1 to TRBJ2-4, with TRBD1 matching 11 bases. J lost 7 bases, V lost 1 base, and 6 bases had no gene match. Germline-derived CDR1 and CDR2 are MGHRA and YSYEKL. The CDR3 runs to 16 residues. DNA of the CDR3: TGCGCCAGCAGCCAAGCAGGGACAGGGGGGTTGAACATTCAGTACTTC. Residues: CASSQAGTGGLNIQYF.

V is TRBV27 and J is TRBJ2-1, with D unresolved. Germline lookup yields CDR1 MNHEY and CDR2 SMNVEV (reference sequence). The V gene lost 5 bases and the J gene lost 3 bases, with 5 bases spanning the gap. This CDR3 has 12 amino acids. CDR3 DNA: TGTGCCAGCAGTCAAAACTACAATGAGCAGTTCTTC. Its protein is CASSQNYNEQFF.

V gene TRBV2 combines with J gene TRBJ1-5; 12 bases map to TRBD1. Germline V gene sequence: CDR1 SNHLY, CDR2 FYNNEI. Trimming at V came to 7 bases and at J to 6 bases, leaving 7 bases not matched to a gene. The CDR3 totals 15 residues. DNA for the CDR3: TGTGCCAGCACTAGAGGGACAGGGGGCTCTCAGCCCCAGCATTTT. Translation: CASTRGTGGSQPQHF. Based on the CDR3 plus reference TRBV2 and TRBJ1-5, the full variable domain is EPEVTQTPSHQVTQMGQEVILRCVPISNHLYFYWYRQILGQKVEFLVSFYNNEISEKSEIFDDQFSVERPDGSNFTLKIRSTKLEDSAMYFCASTRGTGGSQPQHFGDGTRLSIL.

This chain joins TRBV28 and TRBJ2-7; 8 nucleotides align to TRBD2. V lost 7 bases and J lost 2; bases outside the gene matches: 7. The CDR3 sequence is 14 residues long. The germline V gene has CDR1 MDHEN and CDR2 SYDVKM. DNA for the CDR3: TGTGCCAGCATCCACGGGGGGGGCCCCTACGAGCAGTACTTC. This translates into CASIHGGGPYEQYF.